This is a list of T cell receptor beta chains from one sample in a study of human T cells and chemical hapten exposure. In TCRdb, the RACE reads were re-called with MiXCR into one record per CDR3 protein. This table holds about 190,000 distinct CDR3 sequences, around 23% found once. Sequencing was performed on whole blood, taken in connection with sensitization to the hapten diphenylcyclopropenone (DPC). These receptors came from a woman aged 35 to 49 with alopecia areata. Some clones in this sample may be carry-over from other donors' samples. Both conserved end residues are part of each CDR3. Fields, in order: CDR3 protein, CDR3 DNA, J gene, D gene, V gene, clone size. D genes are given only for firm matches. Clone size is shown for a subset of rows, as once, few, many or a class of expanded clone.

CDR3: CSARDPKNIQYF
DNA: TGCAGTGCTAGAGATCCCAAAAACATTCAGTACTTC
J: TRBJ2-4
D: NA
V: TRBV20-1
size: many

CDR3: CASTNIIEQFF
DNA: TGTGCCAGCACAAACATCATTGAGCAGTTCTTC
J: TRBJ2-1
D: NA
V: TRBV28
size: NA

CDR3: CTSSANRALKQFF
DNA: TGTACCAGCAGCGCCAACAGGGCCCTAAAGCAGTTCTTC
J: TRBJ2-1
D: NA
V: TRBV9
size: NA

CDR3: CASSLSIFNSPLHF
DNA: TGTGCCAGCAGTTTAAGCATCTTTAATTCACCCCTCCACTTT
J: TRBJ1-6
D: NA
V: TRBV12-3/TRBV12-4
size: NA

CDR3: CASSWDYGTQYF
DNA: TGTGCCAGCAGTTGGGATTATGGTACGCAGTATTTT
J: TRBJ2-3
D: NA
V: TRBV6-2/TRBV6-3
size: few

CDR3: CASWGGHSGDNEQFF
DNA: TGTGCCAGCTGGGGAGGGCATAGCGGCGACAATGAGCAGTTCTTC
J: TRBJ2-1
D: TRBD2
V: TRBV12-3/TRBV12-4
size: few

CDR3: CASSPSEILGEQFF
DNA: TGTGCCAGCAGCCCCAGCGAGATACTCGGTGAGCAGTTCTTC
J: TRBJ2-1
D: NA
V: TRBV28
size: NA

CDR3: CASSVYRTSGSYNEQFF
DNA: TGTGCCAGCAGCGTATACCGGACTAGCGGGAGTTACAATGAGCAGTTCTTC
J: TRBJ2-1
D: TRBD2
V: TRBV9
size: few

CDR3: CASSRQVRDGYTF
DNA: TGTGCCAGCAGTCGACAGGTCCGGGATGGCTACACCTTC
J: TRBJ1-2
D: NA
V: TRBV12-3/TRBV12-4
size: few

CDR3: CASSFDRGQPQHF
DNA: TGTGCCAGCAGTTTCGACAGGGGTCAGCCCCAGCATTTT
J: TRBJ1-5
D: TRBD1
V: TRBV6-2/TRBV6-3
size: NA

CDR3: CASSTPLRAGGTNWSKNIQYF
DNA: TGTGCCAGCAGCACACCTCTAAGAGCGGGAGGGACTAATTGGTCCAAAAACATTCAGTACTTC
J: TRBJ2-4
D: NA
V: TRBV21-1
size: NA

CDR3: CASSFSRPDTQYF
DNA: TGTGCCAGCAGTTTTTCGAGGCCAGATACGCAGTATTTT
J: TRBJ2-3
D: NA
V: TRBV28
size: NA

CDR3: CATSGREGTDTQYF
DNA: TGTGCCACCTCAGGGCGGGAAGGCACAGATACGCAGTATTTT
J: TRBJ2-3
D: NA
V: TRBV11-1
size: few

CDR3: CATSRDTSGGDGYTF
DNA: TGTGCCACCAGCAGAGATACGTCGGGGGGCGATGGCTACACCTTC
J: TRBJ1-2
D: NA
V: TRBV15
size: few

CDR3: CASSEGTDFQETQYF
DNA: TGTGCCAGCAGCGAAGGGACAGACTTTCAAGAGACCCAGTACTTC
J: TRBJ2-5
D: TRBD1
V: TRBV7-2
size: NA

CDR3: CASSSSGALYNEQFF
DNA: TGTGCCAGCAGCTCAAGCGGCGCCCTTTACAATGAGCAGTTCTTC
J: TRBJ2-1
D: NA
V: TRBV9
size: NA

CDR3: CASSSGAGGLSYEQYF
DNA: TGTGCCAGCAGTTCCGGGGCGGGAGGGCTCTCCTACGAGCAGTACTTC
J: TRBJ2-7
D: TRBD2
V: TRBV6-5
size: many

CDR3: CAISDSDRGYQPQHF
DNA: TGTGCCATCAGTGACTCGGACAGGGGCTATCAGCCCCAGCATTTT
J: TRBJ1-5
D: TRBD1
V: TRBV10-3
size: many

CDR3: CASSFLRGAGNTIYF
DNA: TGTGCCAGCAGCTTTCTTCGAGGGGCTGGAAACACCATATATTTT
J: TRBJ1-3
D: NA
V: TRBV7-9
size: few

CDR3: CASSTGTNTYGYTF
DNA: TGTGCCAGCTCAACCGGGACAAACACCTATGGCTACACCTTC
J: TRBJ1-2
D: NA
V: TRBV18
size: many

CDR3: CTWVINMNTEAFF
DNA: TGTACCTGGGTGATTAATATGAACACTGAAGCTTTCTTT
J: TRBJ1-1
D: NA
V: TRBV30
size: NA

CDR3: CASSHNLLAGELFF
DNA: TGTGCCAGCTCCCACAACCTTTTGGCCGGGGAGCTGTTTTTT
J: TRBJ2-2
D: NA
V: TRBV3-2
size: few

CDR3: CASSLMGGTEAFF
DNA: TGTGCCAGCAGCTTAATGGGTGGCACTGAAGCTTTCTTT
J: TRBJ1-1
D: NA
V: TRBV7-9
size: NA

CDR3: CASSVEGGPYNEQFF
DNA: TGTGCCAGCAGCGTAGAAGGCGGACCTTACAATGAGCAGTTCTTC
J: TRBJ2-1
D: NA
V: TRBV9
size: NA

CDR3: CASREDVQSSQPQHF
DNA: TGTGCCAGCAGGGAGGATGTGCAGTCCAGTCAGCCCCAGCATTTT
J: TRBJ1-5
D: NA
V: TRBV2
size: NA

CDR3: CSASGQDYGYTF
DNA: TGCAGTGCTAGTGGACAGGACTATGGCTACACCTTC
J: TRBJ1-2
D: TRBD1
V: TRBV20-1
size: NA

CDR3: CASSTGTSASTDTQYF
DNA: TGTGCCAGCAGCACCGGGACTAGCGCTAGCACAGATACGCAGTATTTT
J: TRBJ2-3
D: TRBD2
V: TRBV5-6
size: few

CDR3: CSVEAGVSTEAFF
DNA: TGCAGCGTTGAAGCAGGGGTGAGCACTGAAGCTTTCTTT
J: TRBJ1-1
D: NA
V: TRBV29-1
size: NA

CDR3: CASSRTSGSAKNIQYF
DNA: TGTGCCAGCAGCCGGACTAGCGGGTCAGCCAAAAACATTCAGTACTTC
J: TRBJ2-4
D: TRBD2
V: TRBV7-2
size: NA

CDR3: CSVDEDRRGEKLFF
DNA: TGCAGCGTTGACGAAGACAGGCGCGGAGAAAAACTGTTTTTT
J: TRBJ1-4
D: NA
V: TRBV29-1
size: NA

CDR3: CSARDGRSSYNEQFF
DNA: TGCAGTGCTAGAGATGGGCGTAGCTCCTACAATGAGCAGTTCTTC
J: TRBJ2-1
D: NA
V: TRBV20-1
size: NA

CDR3: CASSSPDSPNEQFF
DNA: TGTGCCAGCAGCTCCCCGGACAGTCCCAATGAGCAGTTCTTC
J: TRBJ2-1
D: NA
V: TRBV7-2
size: NA

CDR3: CASSPSDLADTQYF
DNA: TGTGCCAGCTCACCATCAGACCTGGCAGATACGCAGTATTTT
J: TRBJ2-3
D: NA
V: TRBV18
size: many

CDR3: CSASFGGLTGELFF
DNA: TGCAGTGCTAGTTTCGGGGGACTCACCGGGGAGCTGTTTTTT
J: TRBJ2-2
D: NA
V: TRBV20-1
size: NA

CDR3: CASSLRQGANSPLHF
DNA: TGTGCCAGCAGCCTTCGACAGGGGGCGAATTCACCCCTCCACTTT
J: TRBJ1-6
D: TRBD1
V: TRBV6-2/TRBV6-3
size: NA

CDR3: CASSRDRNSPLHF
DNA: TGTGCCAGCAGCCGGGACAGGAATTCACCCCTCCACTTT
J: TRBJ1-6
D: TRBD1
V: TRBV5-4
size: few

CDR3: CATSRAGTSYNEQFF
DNA: TGTGCCACCAGCAGAGCCGGGACAAGCTACAATGAGCAGTTCTTC
J: TRBJ2-1
D: NA
V: TRBV15
size: NA

CDR3: CASSVAPSGNHYEQYF
DNA: TGTGCCAGCAGCGTAGCACCTAGCGGAAACCACTACGAGCAGTACTTC
J: TRBJ2-7
D: TRBD2
V: TRBV9
size: once